This T cell receptor (beta chain) originates from a study of blood T cell repertoires in COVID-19. In the study overall: Acute and convalescent COVID-19 specimens originated in the United States, Italy and Spain. PBMCs, B-cell-depleted T cells, or T cells were the source of the cDNA or gDNA that made up the material.

A few counts support this clone. Trimming removed 3 bases at V and 2 bases at J, with 5 bases between. This CDR3 has 13 residues. Original methodology: From reference gene primer amplification, estimates of nucleated cell counts were derived. Produced via immunoSEQ multiplex PCR; TCRdb's table is partial and in-frame only. That table furnishes V, J and clone size, whereas the DNA furnished D and trimming. This sample has tens of thousands of clones, with less than 80% found just once. The V call is TRBV12-3 or TRBV12-4, the J call TRBJ1-5; D is unresolved. The source is a man aged 55 to 70 with active or convalescent COVID-19. Source material: peripheral blood. The CDR3 DNA sequence: TGTGCCAGCAGTTTCAGTGGCAATCAGCCCCAGCATTTT. Encoded protein: CASSFSGNQPQHF.